Presented here are 16 T cell receptor beta chains from one specimen sequenced in a study of control samples from healthy donors and cancer patients (dated by TCRdb to about 2020). Library creation used the immunoSEQ multiplex PCR assay. TCRdb took this table from immuneACCESS and kept in-frame rearrangements with V and J called. Such tables lack part of the clones; where checked against another copy, unresolved V genes explain under half of the gap, and the rest is unexplained. The sample has 160,000 or so clones on record, 85% to 95% of them singletons. The ten largest make up under 2.5% of the sample. Specimen: blood. These TCRs come from a man aged 45-65 years in good health.

The chain has TRBV10-2 and TRBJ2-1; a weak D match, TRBD2 (6 bases). The CDR3 has 14 residues. Germline lookup yields CDR1 WSHSY and CDR2 SAAADI. V was shortened by 7 bases and J by 3 bases, with 13 bases between the two germline ends. The CDR3 loop is CASIGLANYNEQFF. The CDR3 DNA reads TGCGCCAGCATAGGGCTAGCGAACTACAATGAGCAGTTCTTC.

This chain connects TRBV10-3 to TRBJ1-5; 7 bases map to TRBD1. After removal of 0 bases from V and 5 bases from J, the junction contained 13 bases not matched to a gene. The germline V gene encodes CDR1 ENHRY and CDR2 SYGVKD. This CDR3 is 18 amino acids long. The CDR3 region has the DNA TGTGCCATCAGTGAGTCGATGGGGCTTGGGCAGGGGGATCAGCCCCAGCATTTT. Its translation: CAISESMGLGQGDQPQHF.

The chain uses TRBV20-1 and TRBJ2-1, with TRBD1 identical over 9 bases. Germline-derived CDR1 and CDR2 are DFQATT and SNEGSKA (reference sequence). The junction had 10 bases not matched to a gene; V was cut back by 6 bases and J by 7 bases. The CDR3 has 14 residues. The CDR3 DNA follows: TGCAGTGCAAGTACAGGACAGGGGTGGAATGAGCAGTTCTTC. Translation: CSASTGQGWNEQFF.

This rearrangement joins TRBV18 to TRBJ1-2, with D unresolved. The CDR3 runs 13 residues. V shed 0 bases and J shed 0 bases, with 2 bases lying between them. Germline assignment: CDR1 KGHSH and CDR2 LQKENI. DNA for the CDR3: TGTGCCAGCTCACCACCGGCTAACTATGGCTACACCTTC. This encodes CASSPPANYGYTF.

This chain uses TRBV11-2 with TRBJ2-1; TRBD2 agrees at 9 bases. The CDR3 sequence is 17 residues long. V was clipped by 0 bases and J by 4 bases; unmatched bases: 7. Germline assignment: CDR1 SGHAT and CDR2 FQNNGV. The CDR3, as DNA: TGTGCCAGCAGCTTAGATCCTACTAGCGGGTTGTACAATGAGCAGTTCTTC. Its translation: CASSLDPTSGLYNEQFF.

V gene TRBV7-8 combines with J gene TRBJ1-1; D is undetermined. V lost 0 bases to trimming and J lost 1 base, with 9 bases between them. Germline V CDR1 and CDR2: SGHVS, FQNEAQ. The CDR3 extends over 15 amino acids. DNA for the CDR3: TGTGCCAGCAGCTTAGCGATCCCAGGGAACACTGAAGCTTTCTTT. Translated: CASSLAIPGNTEAFF. The variable domain in full, completed from reference TRBV7-8 and TRBJ1-1, reads GAGVSQSPRYKVAKRGQDVALRCDPISGHVSLFWYQQALGQGPEFLTYFQNEAQLDKSGLPSDRFFAERPEGSVSTLKIQRTQQEDSAVYLCASSLAIPGNTEAFFGQGTRLTVV.

This clone has just one count. CDR3 bases: TGCGCCAGCAGCTTGGGACAGGGCCGTGGCCTAGCGGCCTACAATGAGCAGTTCTTC. Its translation: CASSLGQGRGLAAYNEQFF. This chain connects TRBV5-1 to TRBJ2-1, with D perhaps matching TRBD1 or TRBD2 (7 bases each). V was clipped by 0 bases and J by 2 bases, with 21 bases between them. This CDR3 is built from 19 residues. Germline V gene data show CDR1 as SGHRS and CDR2 as YFSETQ.

V is TRBV27 and J is TRBJ2-1; D call uncertain. The CDR3 contains 15 residues. Trimming stripped 3 bases from V and 0 bases from J, with 9 bases between. CDR1 and CDR2 (germline): MNHEY, SMNVEV (reference sequence). The CDR3 bases are TGTGCCAGCAGTTTCGGCGGATACTCCTACAATGAGCAGTTCTTC. It codes for CASSFGGYSYNEQFF.

The gene calls are TRBV5-1 and TRBJ2-2, with D unresolved. In germline, CDR1 is SGHRS, CDR2 YFSETQ. V was clipped by 4 bases and J by 3 bases, with 13 bases between them. The CDR3 runs 15 residues. The CDR3 DNA is TGCGCCAGCAGCCTGCCGGGTCCCGACACCGGGGAGCTGTTTTTT. Protein sequence: CASSLPGPDTGELFF.

This chain connects TRBV7-6 to TRBJ2-1, with D possibly being TRBD2 (6 bases). V shed 4 bases and J shed 10 bases, with 20 bases lying between them. CDR1 SGHVS and CDR2 FNYEAQ come from the germline V gene. The CDR3 length is 15 residues. The CDR3 region has the DNA TGTGCCAGCAGCTCCGCCGCGGGGTCGGGGTACGAGCAGTTCTTC. Encoded protein: CASSSAAGSGYEQFF.

This chain joins TRBV5-6 and TRBJ2-2, with D perhaps matching TRBD1 or TRBD2 (6 bases each). The CDR3 runs to 17 residues. The V and J ends lost 0 bases and 3 bases respectively, with 15 bases between them. The germline gives CDR1 SGHDT, CDR2 YYEEEE. The CDR3 is CASSLGPGAEYTGELFF. The CDR3 DNA reads TGTGCCAGCAGCTTGGGCCCGGGGGCGGAATACACCGGGGAGCTGTTTTTT.

This clone has a single count. The chain employs TRBV11-1 and TRBJ2-3; a possible D gene is TRBD1 (6 bases). The germline V and J ends were trimmed by 7 bases and 0 bases, with 8 bases remaining between them. This CDR3 has 13 amino acids. The germline V gene has CDR1 SGHAT and CDR2 FQDESV (reference sequence). The CDR3 loop reads CASKDSSTDTQYF. In DNA form, the CDR3 reads TGTGCCAGCAAGGACAGTAGCACAGATACGCAGTATTTT.

The chain recombines TRBV7-9 with TRBJ1-4; no clear D. Germline V gene data show CDR1 as SEHNR and CDR2 as FQNEAQ (reference sequence). CDR3 length equals 15 residues. The V gene lost 3 bases and the J gene lost 7 bases, with 15 bases spanning the gap. The CDR3 sequence: CASSLGSRGSEKLFF. In DNA, the CDR3 is TGTGCCAGCAGCTTGGGCTCCCGGGGAAGTGAAAAACTGTTTTTT. The full variable domain, completed using reference TRBV7-9 and TRBJ1-4, is DTGVSQNPRHKITKRGQNVTFRCDPISEHNRLYWYRQTLGQGPEFLTYFQNEAQLEKSRLLSDRFSAERPKGSFSTLEIQRTEQGDSAMYLCASSLGSRGSEKLFFGSGTQLSVL.

V usage is TRBV12-5 and J usage is TRBJ1-2; maybe TRBD1 (5 bases). V was trimmed by 2 bases and J by 3 bases, leaving 10 bases between them. Germline CDR1 and CDR2: LGHNT and FRNRAP. There are 14 residues in the CDR3. The chain's CDR3 is CASGLIEGYYGYTF. The CDR3, as DNA: TGTGCTAGTGGTTTGATTGAGGGGTACTATGGCTACACCTTC.

The chain is built from TRBV2 and TRBJ2-3; 13 bases agree with TRBD2. With 6 bases clipped from V and 6 bases from J, the junction kept 6 bases outside the gene matches. Germline lookup yields CDR1 SNHLY and CDR2 FYNNEI. The CDR3 is made up of 15 amino acids. CDR3 nucleotide sequence: TGTGCCAGCAGGGCCGGGACTAGCGGGACTGATACGCAGTATTTT. Translation gives CASRAGTSGTDTQYF.

The chain combines TRBV2 with TRBJ2-3; 10 bases are shared with TRBD2. The CDR3 contains 17 residues. The V and J ends lost 4 bases and 5 bases, in that order; junction bases with no gene match: 12. Germline assignment: CDR1 SNHLY and CDR2 FYNNEI. The CDR3 region has the DNA TGTGCCAGCAGTGTATCGTTAGCTAGCGGGAGTATAGATACGCAGTATTTT. Amino acids: CASSVSLASGSIDTQYF.